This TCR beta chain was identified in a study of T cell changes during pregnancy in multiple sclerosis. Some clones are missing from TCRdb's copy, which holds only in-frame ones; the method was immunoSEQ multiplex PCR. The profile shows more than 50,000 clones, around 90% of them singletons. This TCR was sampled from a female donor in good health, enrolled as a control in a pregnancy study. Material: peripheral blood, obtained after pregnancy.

In DNA, the CDR3 is TGTGCCTGGCTAAAGGGACAGGGTGGCTATGGCTACACCTTC. This encodes CAWLKGQGGYGYTF. The rearrangement links TRBV30 to TRBJ1-2, with TRBD1 matching 9 bases. CDR1 GTSNPN and CDR2 SVGIG come from the germline V gene (reference sequence). With V trimmed by 5 bases and J by 4 bases, 8 bases remained unmatched. The CDR3 covers 14 residues.